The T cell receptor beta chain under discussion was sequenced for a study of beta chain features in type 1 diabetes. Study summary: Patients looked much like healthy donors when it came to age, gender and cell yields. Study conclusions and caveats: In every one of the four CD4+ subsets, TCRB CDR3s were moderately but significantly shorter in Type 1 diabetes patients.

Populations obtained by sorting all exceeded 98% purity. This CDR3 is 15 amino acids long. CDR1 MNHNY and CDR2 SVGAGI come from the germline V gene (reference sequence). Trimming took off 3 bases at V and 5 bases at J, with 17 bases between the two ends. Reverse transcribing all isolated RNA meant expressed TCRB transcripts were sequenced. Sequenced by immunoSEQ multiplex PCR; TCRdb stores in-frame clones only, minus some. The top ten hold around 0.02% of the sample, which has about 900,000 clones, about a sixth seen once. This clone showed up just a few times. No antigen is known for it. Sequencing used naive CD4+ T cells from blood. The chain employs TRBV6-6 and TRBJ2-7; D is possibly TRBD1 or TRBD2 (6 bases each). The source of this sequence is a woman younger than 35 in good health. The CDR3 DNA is TGTGCCAGCAGTTATGGCCGGGGGCGCGTCCACGAGCAGTACTTC. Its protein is CASSYGRGRVHEQYF.